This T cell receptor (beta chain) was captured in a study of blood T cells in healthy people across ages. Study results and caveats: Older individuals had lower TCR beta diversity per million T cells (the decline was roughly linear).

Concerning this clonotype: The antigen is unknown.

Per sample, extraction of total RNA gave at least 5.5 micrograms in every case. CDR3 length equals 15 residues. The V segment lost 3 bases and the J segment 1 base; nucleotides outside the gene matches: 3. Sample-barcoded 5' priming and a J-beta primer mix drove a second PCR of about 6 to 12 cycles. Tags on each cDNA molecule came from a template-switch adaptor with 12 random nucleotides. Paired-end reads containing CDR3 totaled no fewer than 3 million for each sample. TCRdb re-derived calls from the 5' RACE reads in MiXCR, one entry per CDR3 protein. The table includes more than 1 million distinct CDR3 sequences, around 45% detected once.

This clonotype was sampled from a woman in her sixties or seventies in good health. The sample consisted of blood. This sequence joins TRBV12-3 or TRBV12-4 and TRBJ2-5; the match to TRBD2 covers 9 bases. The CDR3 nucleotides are TGTGCCAGCAGTTTGGGGACTAGCAGCCAAGAGACCCAGTACTTC. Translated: CASSLGTSSQETQYF.